Each of the 3 T cell receptor beta chains below was sequenced from the same sample in a study of T cell clusters in autoimmune cytopenias. Some 38,000 genome equivalents of blood DNA were amplified for TRB. TRB was amplified by touch-down multiplex PCR, primer pools A and B combined. After re-calling the multiplex PCR reads, TCRdb lists one entry per CDR3 protein, DNA absent. The sample data list 6,000 to 6,500 distinct CDR3 sequences. Separately, the same data were catalogued under a study of T cell repertoires in aging, cancer and after chemotherapy.

Sequencing used peripheral blood. These receptors were taken from a human donor in good health.

This clonotype counts as medium-sized (0.01 to 0.1%) by frequency. The chain joins TRBV19 to TRBJ2-3; TCRdb proposes TRBD1, but this gene call is untestable without DNA. CDR1 and CDR2 (germline): LNHDA, SQIVND (reference sequence). There are 16 residues in the CDR3. The CDR3 protein is CASRSRGAGSTDTQYF.

This clonotype is called medium-sized based on its frequency. This chain connects TRBV5-6 to TRBJ2-1. The germline gives CDR1 SGHDT, CDR2 YYEEEE. CDR3 size: 12 residues. The CDR3 region is CASSLNYNEQFF.

This sequence joins TRBV6-5 and TRBJ2-7; the D call from TCRdb, TRBD1, cannot be confirmed without DNA. Germline V lookup: CDR1 MNHEY, CDR2 SVGAGI. The CDR3 runs to 14 residues. CDR3 loop: CASSPGWTTYEQYF.